This T cell receptor beta chain was captured by sequencing in a study of shared clonotypes between healthy human individuals. TCRdb's table, derived via immunoSEQ multiplex PCR, lists solely in-frame clones and lacks some. The data contain about a million clones, around three quarters of them seen just once; the ten biggest clones take up almost 0.9%. As to this clone: This sample also contains other DNA sequences that code for the same CDR3.

Source material: memory CD4+ T cells from PBMCs. Specified subset: CD45RA-negative fraction. This sequence was found in a young man in good health. Some clones in this sample may be carry-over from other donors' samples.

CDR3 DNA: TGTGCCAGCAGCCGGACCCAAACGGGAAACACCATATATTTT. This gives the protein CASSRTQTGNTIYF. The rearrangement links TRBV5-6 to TRBJ1-3; D remains ambiguous. This CDR3 has 14 amino acids. Looked up from germline, CDR1 is SGHDT and CDR2 is YYEEEE. V lost 4 bases and J lost 4, with 12 bases in between.